A single sample is the source of the 3 T cell receptor beta chains below, sequenced in a study of identical twins. Each CDR3 protein is one row after TCRdb ran MiXCR on the 5' RACE reads. This repertoire shows 500,000 or so distinct CDR3 sequences, roughly an eighth found once; its top ten account for approximately 1%. These sequences were also reported in another study, on yellow fever vaccine responses in identical twins.

The sequencing sample was made of CD4+ T cells sorted from blood. The receptors were sampled from a woman younger than 35 in good health.

The genes are TRBV6-2 or TRBV6-3 and TRBJ2-1; a weak D match, TRBD2 (5 bases). The CDR3 is made up of 15 amino acids. Germline-derived CDR1 and CDR2 are MNHEY and SVGEGT. V was clipped by 6 bases and J by 8 bases, with 20 bases between them. The CDR3 loop reads CASRLRDPRNDEQFF. For the CDR3, the DNA is TGTGCCAGCAGACTTCGGGATCCCCGGAATGATGAGCAGTTCTTC.

This clonotype was picked up a small number of times. V usage is TRBV5-1 and J usage is TRBJ2-1, with 9 bases matching TRBD2. Germline V CDR1 and CDR2: SGHRS, YFSETQ. The CDR3 totals 16 residues. Unmatched junction bases numbered 10, after V lost 2 bases and J lost 7 bases. CDR3 sequence reads: CASSFGAGGQRNEQFF. CDR3 DNA sequence: TGCGCCAGCAGCTTTGGTGCGGGGGGGCAAAGAAATGAGCAGTTCTTC. The whole variable domain, remainder taken from reference TRBV5-1 and TRBJ2-1, is KAGVTQTPRYLIKTRGQQVTLSCSPISGHRSVSWYQQTPGQGLQFLFEYFSETQRNKGNFPGRFSGRQFSNSRSEMNVSTLELGDSALYLCASSFGAGGQRNEQFFGPGTRLTVL.

In this sample, this clonotype turned up a few times. The CDR3 coding sequence is TGCAGTGCTAGGGGTTTCCCAAGCTGTGGAAACACCATATATTTT. Its translation is CSARGFPSCGNTIYF. J is TRBJ1-3 and V is TRBV20-1; unclear D gene. Germline V gene lookup returns CDR1 DFQATT and CDR2 SNEGSKA (reference sequence). Trimming removed 3 bases at V and 3 bases at J, with 15 bases between. The CDR3 totals 15 residues.